This is a list of T cell receptor beta chains from one sample in a study of neoadjuvant anti-PD-1 for oral cavity cancer. Repertoires were generated with immunoSEQ multiplex PCR, while TCRdb's copy carries only in-frame clones and drops some. The sample has around 60,000 clones, around 80% seen once. Material: PBMCs, obtained before nivolumab (anti-PD-1) treatment. All receptors derive from a person aged 35 to 85 with oral cavity squamous cell carcinoma. The CDR3 runs from the conserved cysteine through the conserved F or W. The D gene is left open where the match is weak. Size is omitted from some rows. Given values are once, few, many or a class for expanded clones.

TRBJ2-3 | TRBD2 | 16 | TRBV6-6 | NA | TGTGCCAGCAGTTCCGGACTAGCGGGCGCCGCCAATACGCAGTATTTT | CASSSGLAGAANTQYF
TRBJ1-1 | TRBD1 | 13 | TRBV29-1 | NA | TGCAGCGTTGAGACAGGGATGAACACTGAAGCTTTCTTT | CSVETGMNTEAFF
TRBJ2-5 | TRBD2 | 14 | TRBV5-6 | NA | TGTGCCAGCAGCTTGGAACTAGCGGGAGAGACCCAGTACTTC | CASSLELAGETQYF
TRBJ2-1 | TRBD2 | 15 | TRBV6-1 | NA | TGTGCCAGCAGTTTTCTAGCGGGAGGCCGTGGTGAGCAGTTCTTC | CASSFLAGGRGEQFF
TRBJ1-4 | NA | 11 | TRBV2 | NA | TGTGCCAGCAACAGGAATGAAAAACTGTTTTTT | CASNRNEKLFF
TRBJ1-1 | NA | 14 | TRBV5-6 | NA | TGTGCCAGCAGCTTGGTCCAGTTGAACACTGAAGCTTTCTTT | CASSLVQLNTEAFF
TRBJ2-7 | NA | 15 | TRBV21-1 | NA | TGTGCCAGCAGCAAAGCATACGACAGGGGGTACGAGCAGTACTTC | CASSKAYDRGYEQYF
TRBJ1-1 | NA | 14 | TRBV18 | NA | TGTGCCAGCTCACCACGGCCTAGCTACACTGAAGCTTTCTTT | CASSPRPSYTEAFF
TRBJ2-1 | TRBD1 | 16 | TRBV7-9 | NA | TGTGCCAGCAGCTCTGATGGGACAGAGAACTACAATGAGCAGTTCTTC | CASSSDGTENYNEQFF
TRBJ2-2 | NA | 13 | TRBV19 | NA | TGTGCCAGTATACCCCGGAACACCGGGGAGCTGTTTTTT | CASIPRNTGELFF
TRBJ1-5 | NA | 15 | TRBV4-1 | NA | TGCGCCAGCAGCCAAACTAAAGGGCCCAATCAGCCCCAGCATTTT | CASSQTKGPNQPQHF
TRBJ2-5 | NA | 15 | TRBV15 | few | TGTGCCACCAGCTTAGGGTCAGGGGACATAGAGACCCAGTACTTC | CATSLGSGDIETQYF
TRBJ1-4 | TRBD1 | 15 | TRBV9 | NA | TGTGCCAGCAGCCCAGGAGAGAGGACAGGGGAAAAACTGTTTTTT | CASSPGERTGEKLFF
TRBJ1-2 | NA | 14 | TRBV5-1 | NA | TGCGCCAGCTCCACTCAGGGCACTAACTATGGCTACACCTTC | CASSTQGTNYGYTF
TRBJ2-1 | TRBD2 | 16 | TRBV30 | few | TGTGCCTGGAGTACCGGGCTGGGACTAGCAACCAATGAGCAGTTCTTC | CAWSTGLGLATNEQFF
TRBJ1-2 | NA | 15 | TRBV5-4 | NA | TGTGCCAGCAGCTTGGCTGGGGGGGTTAACTATGGCTACACCTTC | CASSLAGGVNYGYTF
TRBJ2-1 | NA | 15 | TRBV11-3 | NA | TGTGCCAGCAGTCGAGGAGGGAGCTCCTACAATGAGCAGTTCTTC | CASSRGGSSYNEQFF
TRBJ1-2 | NA | 15 | TRBV9 | NA | TGTGCCAGCAGCGTAGCTACCGGAGTTCTCTATGGCTACACCTTC | CASSVATGVLYGYTF
TRBJ2-7 | TRBD2 | 14 | TRBV7-9 | NA | TGTGCCAGCAGCCCCGGACTAGCGGTTTACGAGCAGTACTTC | CASSPGLAVYEQYF
TRBJ2-1 | NA | 15 | TRBV10-2 | once | TGCGCCAGCAGTGAGGTGTCAACCTCCTACAATGAGCAGTTCTTC | CASSEVSTSYNEQFF
TRBJ1-3 | TRBD1 | 14 | TRBV2 | NA | TGTGCCAGCAGTGAAGGGGGACAGGGCCGGGCCATATATTTT | CASSEGGQGRAIYF
TRBJ1-2 | NA | 13 | TRBV2 | NA | TGTGCCAGCAGGGAAGTACTTGTGCGTGGCTACACCTTC | CASREVLVRGYTF
TRBJ1-3 | NA | 15 | TRBV5-1 | NA | TGCGCCAGCAGCTTGGCAGGTTACTCTGGAAACACCATATATTTT | CASSLAGYSGNTIYF
TRBJ1-1 | NA | 15 | TRBV10-2 | NA | TGCGCCAGCACCTCAAGCGCCGGGACGAACACTGAAGCTTTCTTT | CASTSSAGTNTEAFF
TRBJ1-2 | TRBD1 | 15 | TRBV27 | NA | TGTGCCAGCAGTTCTTGGGGACAGGGCAAGAATGGCTACACCTTC | CASSSWGQGKNGYTF
TRBJ1-6 | TRBD1 | 14 | TRBV2 | NA | TGTGCCAGCACCTCCAGGACAGGGAAGTCACCCCTCCACTTT | CASTSRTGKSPLHF
TRBJ2-5 | NA | 16 | TRBV6-6 | NA | TGTGCCAGCAGCCTTAGCGCGGTTAGAAATCAAGAGACCCAGTACTTC | CASSLSAVRNQETQYF
TRBJ2-3 | NA | 15 | TRBV11-3 | NA | TGTGCCAGCAGCCCCGAAAGCCGGAGCACAGATACGCAGTATTTT | CASSPESRSTDTQYF
TRBJ2-7 | NA | 13 | TRBV9 | NA | TGTGCCAGCAGCGTGGGCACCTCGGGCGAGCAGTACTTC | CASSVGTSGEQYF
TRBJ1-5 | TRBD1 | 15 | TRBV18 | once | TGTGCCAGCTCACCGGGACAGGTGGGCAATCAGCCCCAGCATTTT | CASSPGQVGNQPQHF
TRBJ2-6 | NA | 14 | TRBV5-1 | once | TGCGCCAGCCAAGGCTCAACTGGGGCCAACGTCCTGACTTTC | CASQGSTGANVLTF
TRBJ2-7 | TRBD1 | 12 | TRBV29-1 | NA | TGCAGCGCCCTGACAGGGACGTACGAGCAGTACTTC | CSALTGTYEQYF
TRBJ2-5 | NA | 14 | TRBV5-4 | once | TGTGCCAGCAGCTTGGCCGGGTATGGGGGGACCCAGTACTTC | CASSLAGYGGTQYF
TRBJ2-2 | NA | 14 | TRBV5-4 | NA | TGTGCCAGCAGCTTTGAACTAAACACCGGGGAGCTGTTTTTT | CASSFELNTGELFF
TRBJ1-2 | NA | 13 | TRBV28 | NA | TGTGCCAGCACGGCCGGGGGGAACTATGGCTACACCTTC | CASTAGGNYGYTF
TRBJ1-2 | NA | 15 | TRBV19 | NA | TGTGCCAGTATTGCCACCGGGGACGGCGGCTACGGCTACACCTTC | CASIATGDGGYGYTF
TRBJ1-5 | NA | 15 | TRBV28 | once | TGTGCCAGCAGTCGGAGACAATATAGCAATCAGCCCCAGCATTTT | CASSRRQYSNQPQHF
TRBJ2-5 | TRBD2 | 15 | TRBV7-9 | NA | TGTGCCAGCAGACCAGGACTAGGAGCCGGGGGGACCCAGTACTTC | CASRPGLGAGGTQYF
TRBJ1-6 | NA | 12 | TRBV30 | NA | TGTGCCTGCCAAATGGTCAATTCACCCCTCCACTTT | CACQMVNSPLHF
TRBJ2-2 | NA | 20 | TRBV7-8 | once | TGTGCCAGCAGCCCCTATCACAACGGAGGGGGGAGAGCGAACACCGGGGAGCTGTTTTTT | CASSPYHNGGGRANTGELFF
TRBJ1-2 | NA | 11 | TRBV30 | NA | TGTGCCTGGAGAGACGGACATCGCTACACCTTC | CAWRDGHRYTF
TRBJ2-2 | NA | 16 | TRBV4-1 | NA | TGCGCCAGCAGCCATACCGGGACGGCGAACACCGGGGAGCTGTTTTTT | CASSHTGTANTGELFF
TRBJ2-7 | NA | 11 | TRBV6-5 | NA | TGTGCCAGCACCAGCCTGGACGAGCAGTACTTC | CASTSLDEQYF
TRBJ2-1 | NA | 15 | TRBV5-1 | NA | TGCGCCAGCAGCTTGGTCACCGGAGGGCTGGGTGAGCAGTTCTTC | CASSLVTGGLGEQFF
TRBJ2-2 | TRBD1 | 15 | TRBV2 | once | TGTGCCAGCAGTGAAAGGCAGGGGGCCCCCGGGGAGCTGTTTTTT | CASSERQGAPGELFF
TRBJ1-1 | NA | 16 | TRBV7-3 | few | TGTGCCAGCAGCTTAAATTCGATAGAATCGAACACTGAAGCTTTCTTT | CASSLNSIESNTEAFF
TRBJ1-3 | NA | 14 | TRBV6-1 | NA | TGTGTCACGCGCACGTTGAGCTCTGGAAACACCATATATTTT | CVTRTLSSGNTIYF
TRBJ1-1 | TRBD1 | 15 | TRBV19 | NA | TGTGCCAGTACCCCAAGGACAGGGCCGAACACTGAAGCTTTCTTT | CASTPRTGPNTEAFF
TRBJ2-2 | NA | 14 | TRBV30 | NA | TGTGCCTGGAGACGGCAGGTGAACACCGGGGAGCTGTTTTTT | CAWRRQVNTGELFF
TRBJ2-5 | NA | 13 | TRBV9 | NA | TGTGCCAGCAGCCCCCGGGACGGAGAGACCCAGTACTTC | CASSPRDGETQYF
TRBJ2-3 | TRBD2 | 16 | TRBV5-8 | NA | TGTGCCAGCAGCTTGGGAAACCGGGAGGACGGAGATACGCAGTATTTT | CASSLGNREDGDTQYF
TRBJ2-7 | NA | 14 | TRBV5-1 | NA | TGCGCCAGCAGCTTGGACATTGGCCTCCGCGAGCAGTACTTC | CASSLDIGLREQYF
TRBJ1-1 | NA | 15 | TRBV5-1 | few | TGCGCCAGCAGCTTGCATCCCAACAGGAACACTGAAGCTTTCTTT | CASSLHPNRNTEAFF
TRBJ2-3 | TRBD2 | 17 | TRBV9 | NA | TGTGCCAGCAGTCATGGGACTAGCGGGAATCGGGCAGATACGCAGTATTTT | CASSHGTSGNRADTQYF
TRBJ1-2 | TRBD1 | 14 | TRBV30 | NA | TGTGCCTGGAGACCCAGGGGGGGATCTTTCGGCTACACCTTC | CAWRPRGGSFGYTF
TRBJ1-5 | TRBD1 | 16 | TRBV27 | NA | TGTGCCAGCAGTTTACAGGACAGGGTTTACGGGTGGCCCCAGCATTTT | CASSLQDRVYGWPQHF
TRBJ2-1 | NA | 17 | TRBV28 | NA | TGTGCCAGCAGCTCCCACACCCAGGGGGGCCCCTACAATGAGCAGTTCTTC | CASSSHTQGGPYNEQFF
TRBJ2-1 | NA | 18 | TRBV28 | NA | TGTGCCAGCAGTTTCCTTTCTCCGAGCGGGCTTTCCTACAATGAGCAGTTCTTC | CASSFLSPSGLSYNEQFF
TRBJ2-5 | NA | 16 | TRBV15 | NA | TGTGCCACCAGCAGAGATAGGGGCAGGGCAAGCGGGACCCAGTACTTC | CATSRDRGRASGTQYF